This TCR beta chain derives from a study of blood T cell repertoires in COVID-19. Looking at the study overall: Sources were T cells, B-cell-depleted T cells, or PBMCs; the material itself was cDNA or gDNA.

Trimming pared 3 bases from V and 0 bases from J, leaving 13 bases between. Germline-derived CDR1 and CDR2 are SQVTM and ANQGSEA. This CDR3 region has 15 residues. Original handling: Estimated nucleated cell counts came from reference gene primer amplification. Data came from immunoSEQ multiplex PCR; TCRdb stores just in-frame clones and leaves some out. Clone size and V and J calls were adopted from that table, with D and trimming inferred from the DNA. The top ten hold 2.3% of the sample, which has about 89,000 clones, around 93% seen once. The sequencing input was peripheral blood. The sequence derives from a human donor with active COVID-19. The donor label of this sample is uncertain. The V call is TRBV29-1, the J call TRBJ2-3, with D possibly matching TRBD1 (5 bases). DNA for the CDR3: TGCAGCGTTGACCACAGGAGCATCAGCACAGATACGCAGTATTTT. It translates to CSVDHRSISTDTQYF.